The clone carrying this TCR beta chain turned up a few times. Its antigen is unknown. This sample stems from a study of T-cell memory formation after mild COVID-19. Looking at the study overall: Among the donors, TCR clusters were largely specific to each donor.

The V end lost 3 bases, the J end lost 7 bases, and 15 bases lay between the germline ends. The CDR3 has 14 amino acids. Points from the study as a whole: Contracting CD8+ clones were enriched in EMRA, CD4+ mainly in CM and EM.

TCRdb recomputed calls from the 5' RACE reads with MiXCR, one row per CDR3 protein. Of roughly 130,000 distinct CDR3 sequences listed, about 6% are singletons. This chain joins TRBV12-3 or TRBV12-4 and TRBJ1-2; D may be TRBD1 (5 bases). The sample consisted of PBMCs or a T cell subset sorted from them (not recorded which). The TCR was taken from an adult woman who had mild COVID-19 (a few samples of this study predate the infection). Cell type and time point are not known. The CDR3 nucleotides are TGTGCCAGCAGTTTGCTCGGGACTTCCACTGGCTACACCTTC. Protein: CASSLLGTSTGYTF.